A selection of T cell receptor beta chains follows, all from one sample in a study of technical replicates of blood from several donors. TCRdb's table, derived via immunoSEQ multiplex PCR, lists solely in-frame clones and lacks some. Among about 15,000 clones listed, around 86% were seen once. Sequencing used PBMCs. Source of these receptors: a human donor in good health. CDR3s include the opening cysteine and the closing phenylalanine or tryptophan. The D gene is left open where the match is weak. Size tells how often a clone was seen (once, few, many) or the class of an expanded clone, and some rows leave it out.

D	size	V	J	DNA	CDR3
TRBD1	.	TRBV27	TRBJ1-1	TGTGCCAGCAGTTCCTGGACAGGCGAGGTAGAAGCTTTCTTT	CASSSWTGEVEAFF
.	.	TRBV6-6	TRBJ1-1	TGTGCCAGCAGTAGAATGGCAGGGCGCACTGAAGCTTTCTTT	CASSRMAGRTEAFF
.	.	TRBV28	TRBJ2-5	TGTGCCAGCAGTTTAAGGAGACTCCGTCCAGAGACCCAGTACTTC	CASSLRRLRPETQYF
TRBD2	.	TRBV7-6	TRBJ2-7	TGTGCCAGCAGCAACTCGCCCGGACTAGCGGGGGGCTACGAGCAGTACTTC	CASSNSPGLAGGYEQYF
TRBD1	.	TRBV27	TRBJ1-1	TGTGCCAGCAGTCCTCGTCCCGGGACAGGGGATGGGCGCACTGAAGCTTTCTTT	CASSPRPGTGDGRTEAFF
.	.	TRBV7-9	TRBJ2-1	TGTGCCAGCAGCCTCGGGGTTGAAGTGGATGAGCAGTTCTTC	CASSLGVEVDEQFF
TRBD1	.	TRBV9	TRBJ1-5	TGTGCCAGCAGCGTAGGGGACAGGGTTACGGCCCAGCATTTT	CASSVGDRVTAQHF
TRBD2	.	TRBV11-2	TRBJ2-2	TGTGCCAGCAGCTTTAGACTAGCGGGACCCCTGAACACCGGGGAGCTGTTTTTT	CASSFRLAGPLNTGELFF
.	.	TRBV30	TRBJ2-7	TGTGCCTGGAGTAAGGGGGTAGGCTACGAGCAGTACTTC	CAWSKGVGYEQYF
.	.	TRBV19	TRBJ1-5	TGTGCCAGTAGCTTCGCCATACAAATTAATCAGCCCCAGCATTTT	CASSFAIQINQPQHF
TRBD2	.	TRBV9	TRBJ2-3	TGTGCCAGCACAAGCCTAGCGGGAGGGGATACGCAGTATTTT	CASTSLAGGDTQYF
TRBD1	.	TRBV5-1	TRBJ2-5	TGCGCCAGCAGCTTGTCGGGACAGGCCCAAGAGACCCAGTACTTC	CASSLSGQAQETQYF
TRBD1	few	TRBV5-8	TRBJ1-2	TGTGCCAGCAGCTTAGGGGACAGGCCCAACTATGGCTACACCTTC	CASSLGDRPNYGYTF
.	.	TRBV27	TRBJ2-3	TGTGCCAGCAGTCCGACCCCTAGTTATACGCAGTATTTT	CASSPTPSYTQYF
.	.	TRBV5-1	TRBJ2-3	TGCGCCAGCAGCCCACTAGCCGGCACAGATACGCAGTATTTT	CASSPLAGTDTQYF
TRBD1	.	TRBV28	TRBJ1-5	TGTGCCAGCAGTTTCCCTGGGACAGGGAATCAGCCCCAGCATTTT	CASSFPGTGNQPQHF
.	.	TRBV28	TRBJ1-2	TGTGCCAGCAGTCGGACAGCCTATGGCTACACCTTC	CASSRTAYGYTF
.	.	TRBV28	TRBJ2-7	TGTGCCAGCAGTTTTCCGGGGTACGAGCAGTACTTC	CASSFPGYEQYF
.	.	TRBV4-1	TRBJ1-2	TGCGCCAGCAGCCAAGATTGGAGAGATATTAATGGCTACACCTTC	CASSQDWRDINGYTF
TRBD2	.	TRBV15	TRBJ2-7	TGTGCCACCAGCAGAGATTGGGGGGGAACCGGTCCCAGCTCCTACGAGCAGTACTTC	CATSRDWGGTGPSSYEQYF
TRBD2	.	TRBV2	TRBJ2-3	TGTGCCAGCAGAACTAGCGGGCTTAGCACAGATACGCAGTATTTT	CASRTSGLSTDTQYF
.	.	TRBV4-1	TRBJ2-7	TGCGCCAGCAGCCTCGGGACTTCGTACGAGCAGTACTTC	CASSLGTSYEQYF
TRBD2	once	TRBV19	TRBJ2-2	TGTGCCAGTAACCTACTAGCGGTGAACACCGGGGAGCTGTTTTTT	CASNLLAVNTGELFF
.	.	TRBV7-3	TRBJ2-2	TGTGCCAGCAGCCCCCACTCCAACACCGGGGAGCTGTTTTTT	CASSPHSNTGELFF
.	.	TRBV6-6	TRBJ2-7	TGTGCCAGCAGGCGACAGTCAGGCTACGAGCAGTACTTC	CASRRQSGYEQYF
TRBD2	.	TRBV9	TRBJ2-5	TGTGCCAGCAATAGCGGGAGCTGGGAGACCCAGTACTTC	CASNSGSWETQYF
.	.	TRBV9	TRBJ2-5	TGTGCCAGCAGCGTAGCGGGGTCACAAGAGACCCAGTACTTC	CASSVAGSQETQYF
.	.	TRBV27	TRBJ2-3	TGTGCCAGCAGTTTTTCCGGCACAGATACGCAGTATTTT	CASSFSGTDTQYF
.	once	TRBV2	TRBJ2-1	TGTGCCAGCAGTGTGGGCCGTACCGACAATGAGCAGTTCTTC	CASSVGRTDNEQFF
TRBD2	once	TRBV6-1	TRBJ2-3	TGTGCCAGCAGTGAAGTATACGGGAGGAAGGCGACAGATACGCAGTATTTT	CASSEVYGRKATDTQYF
TRBD1	.	TRBV7-9	TRBJ2-7	TGTGCCAGCAGCCCGGACAGGGGAGCCTACGAGCAGTACTTC	CASSPDRGAYEQYF
.	few	TRBV20-1	TRBJ1-1	TGCAGTGCTATGGGGCTTACTGAAGCTTTCTTT	CSAMGLTEAFF
.	few	TRBV27	TRBJ2-7	TGTGCCAGCAGTTTCGGCGGGATTCCGTCCTACGAGCAGTACTTC	CASSFGGIPSYEQYF
TRBD2	.	TRBV10-3	TRBJ2-7	TGTGCCATCAGGGACGGGAGGCCAAAAGGCTCCTACGAGCAGTACTTC	CAIRDGRPKGSYEQYF
TRBD2	.	TRBV5-4	TRBJ2-5	TGTGCCAGCAGCTTGCCTAGCGGGAATCAAGAGACCCAGTACTTC	CASSLPSGNQETQYF
.	.	TRBV5-6	TRBJ2-7	TGTGCCAGCAGCTTGAGGCAGGCCTACGAGCAGTACTTC	CASSLRQAYEQYF
TRBD2	.	TRBV4-1	TRBJ2-1	TGCGCCAGCAGCCAAGTACTAGCGGAGGCCCGCTGGGATAGCTCCTACAATGAGCAGTTCTTC	CASSQVLAEARWDSSYNEQFF
.	.	TRBV5-1	TRBJ1-1	TGCGCCAGCAGCTTGCTCCCGACGAGCGGCACTGAAGCTTTCTTT	CASSLLPTSGTEAFF